What follows is one T cell receptor beta chain and its context. Some clones are missing from TCRdb's copy, which holds only in-frame ones; the method was immunoSEQ multiplex PCR. The repertoire holds around 57,000 clones, over 70% seen once, with 0.53% in the top ten. The sort gate was single viable CD3+CD4+CD8-CD45RO+ cells for memory CD4+ T cells. This specimen comes from a study of memory CD4+ T cells and cytomegalovirus serostatus. This CDR3 spans 13 amino acids. Germline CDR1 and CDR2: SGHAT and FQNNGV. Trimming removed 3 bases from V and 2 bases from J, with 8 bases in between. The genes are TRBV11-2 and TRBJ2-7; D is unresolved. The sample consisted of memory CD4+ T cells from blood. The TCR comes from an adult in good health and CMV-seronegative. Some clones in this sample may be carry-over from other donors' samples. The CDR3 region has the DNA TGTGCCAGCAGCTTCCCGCGAACCTACGAGCAGTACTTC. This codes for CASSFPRTYEQYF.